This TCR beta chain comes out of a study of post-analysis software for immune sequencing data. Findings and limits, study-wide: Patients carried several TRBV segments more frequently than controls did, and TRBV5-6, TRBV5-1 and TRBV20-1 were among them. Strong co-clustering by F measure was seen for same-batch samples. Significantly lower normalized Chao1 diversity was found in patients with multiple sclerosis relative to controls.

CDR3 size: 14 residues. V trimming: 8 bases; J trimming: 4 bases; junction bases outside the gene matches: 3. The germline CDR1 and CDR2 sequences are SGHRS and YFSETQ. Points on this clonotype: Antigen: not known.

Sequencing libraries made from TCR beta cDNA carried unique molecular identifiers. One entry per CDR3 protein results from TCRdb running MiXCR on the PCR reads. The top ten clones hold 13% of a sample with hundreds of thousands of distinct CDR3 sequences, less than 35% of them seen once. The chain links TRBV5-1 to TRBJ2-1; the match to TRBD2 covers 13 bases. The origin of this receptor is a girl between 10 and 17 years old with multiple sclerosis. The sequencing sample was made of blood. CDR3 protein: CASRTSGGYNEQFF. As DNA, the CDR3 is TGCGCCAGTAGGACTAGCGGGGGTTACAATGAGCAGTTCTTC.